The clone carrying this T cell receptor beta chain was detected ten times or more. The germline gives CDR1 SNHLY, CDR2 FYNNEI. V dropped 7 bases and J dropped 1 base, with 10 bases sitting between them. This CDR3 is 13 amino acids long. The data were obtained in a study of T cells in Graves' hyperthyroidism and ophthalmopathy. Amplification of TCR beta CDR3 regions used RNA as the template. First-round RT-PCR targeting the TCR CDR3 was performed with the HTBI primer set. TCRdb used MiXCR to reprocess the multiplex PCR reads, holding one entry per CDR3 protein. Here the sample spans over 400,000 distinct CDR3 sequences, roughly 14% being singletons.

The sequenced sample was blood. V gene TRBV2 combines with J gene TRBJ1-1; D gene ambiguous. The clonotype originates from a man aged 18 to 30 with Graves' ophthalmopathy. The CDR3 sequence: CASNYLRNTEAFF. The CDR3 DNA reads TGTGCCAGCAATTATCTTAGGAACACTGAAGCTTTCTTT.